This TCR beta chain was recorded in a study of blood T cells in healthy people across ages. The CDR3 covers 16 residues. The V end was cut by 6 bases, the J end by 2 bases, with 20 bases between. The germline V gene encodes CDR1 MGHDK and CDR2 SYGVNS. Next came a second PCR, run for about 6 to 11 cycles, which used a sample-barcoded 5' primer along with a J-beta primer mix. TCRdb re-analysed the 5' RACE reads in MiXCR, keeping a single row per CDR3 protein. The sample has approximately 2,000,000 distinct CDR3 sequences; about two fifths are singletons. This chain connects TRBV25-1 to TRBJ2-7, with D possibly called TRBD1 or TRBD2 (5 bases each). Sequenced sample: blood. This receptor was identified in a human donor in good health. The CDR3 loop is CASSASWDGRAYEQYF. CDR3 nucleotide sequence: TGTGCCAGCAGCGCCAGCTGGGACGGACGGGCCTACGAGCAGTACTTC.